This T cell receptor (beta chain) emerged from a study of T cell repertoires in cytomegalovirus infection. Background on the study: Both a matching HLA type and CMV infection were indicated by public TCR beta signatures. Findings of the study overall: Accumulated public TCR beta family frequency recognized individuals carrying CMV together with the relevant HLA.

TCRdb ran MiXCR on the reads and lists one entry per CDR3 protein. The table records about 830,000 distinct CDR3 sequences, around a third of them present only once. To note about this clonotype: The antigen remains undetermined.

Per the germline V gene, CDR1 is SGHTA and CDR2 is FQGTGA. CDR3 size: 20 residues. The ends lost 5 bases at V and 4 bases at J; junction bases unmatched: 17. Here the sequenced sample was cultured CD8+ T cells from PBMCs, taken from culture after CMV antigen stimulation. This receptor was identified in a human donor in good health (CMV status not recorded). Some clones in this sample may be carry-over from other donors' samples. V is TRBV7-3 and J is TRBJ2-6; 10 bases match TRBD2. CDR3 loop: CASSLKVAGGEAAGANVLTF. CDR3 sequence (DNA): TGTGCCAGCAGCCTAAAGGTAGCGGGGGGAGAAGCTGCAGGGGCCAACGTCCTGACTTTC.